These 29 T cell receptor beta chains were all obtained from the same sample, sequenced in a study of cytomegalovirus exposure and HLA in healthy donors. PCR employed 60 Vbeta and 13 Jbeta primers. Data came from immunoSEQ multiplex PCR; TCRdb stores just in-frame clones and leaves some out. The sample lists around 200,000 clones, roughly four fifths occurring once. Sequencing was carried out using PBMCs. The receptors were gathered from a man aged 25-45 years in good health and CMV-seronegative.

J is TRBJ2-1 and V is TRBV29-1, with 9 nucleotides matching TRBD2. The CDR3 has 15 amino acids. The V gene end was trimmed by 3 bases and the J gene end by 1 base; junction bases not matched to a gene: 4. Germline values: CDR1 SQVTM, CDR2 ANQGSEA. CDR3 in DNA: TGCAGCGTTGAGGGGCGGGAGGGGTCCTACAATGAGCAGTTCTTC. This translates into CSVEGREGSYNEQFF.

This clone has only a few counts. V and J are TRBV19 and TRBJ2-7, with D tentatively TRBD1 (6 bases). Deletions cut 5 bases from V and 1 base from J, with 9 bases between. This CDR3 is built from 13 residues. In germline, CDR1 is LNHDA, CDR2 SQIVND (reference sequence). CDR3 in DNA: TGTGCCAGTAGTGAGGGGGAGTCCTACGAGCAGTACTTC. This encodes CASSEGESYEQYF.

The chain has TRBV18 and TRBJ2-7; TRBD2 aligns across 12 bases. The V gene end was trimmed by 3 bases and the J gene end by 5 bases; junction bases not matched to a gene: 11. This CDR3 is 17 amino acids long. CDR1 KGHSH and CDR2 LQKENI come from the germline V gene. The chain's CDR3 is CASSPQPVTSGRNEQYF. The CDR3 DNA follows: TGTGCCAGCTCACCCCAGCCTGTGACTAGCGGGAGAAACGAGCAGTACTTC. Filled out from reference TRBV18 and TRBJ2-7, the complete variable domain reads NAGVMQNPRHLVRRRGQEARLRCSPMKGHSHVYWYRQLPEEGLKFMVYLQKENIIDESGMPKERFSAEFPKEGPSILRIQQVVRGDSAAYFCASSPQPVTSGRNEQYFGPGTRLTVT.

CDR3 amino acids: CASSPPAGYYEQYF. Here the CDR3 DNA reads TGTGCCAGCTCACCACCGGCAGGGTACTACGAGCAGTACTTC. The rearrangement joins TRBV18 to TRBJ2-7; a weak D match, TRBD1 (5 bases). CDR3 length equals 14 residues. The germline gives CDR1 KGHSH, CDR2 LQKENI. Trimming took 0 bases from V and 3 from J, leaving 9 bases between them.

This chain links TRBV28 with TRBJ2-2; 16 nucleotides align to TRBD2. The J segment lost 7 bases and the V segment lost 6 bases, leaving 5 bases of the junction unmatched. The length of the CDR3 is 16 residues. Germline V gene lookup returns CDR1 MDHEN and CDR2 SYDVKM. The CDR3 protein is CASSGTSGRAVGELFF. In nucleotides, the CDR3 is TGTGCCAGCAGCGGGACTAGCGGGAGGGCCGTCGGGGAGCTGTTTTTT.

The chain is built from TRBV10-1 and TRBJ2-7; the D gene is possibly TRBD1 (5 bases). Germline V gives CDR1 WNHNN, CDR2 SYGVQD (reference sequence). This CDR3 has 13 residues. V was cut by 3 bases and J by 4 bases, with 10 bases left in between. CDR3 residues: CASSDQGWYEQYF. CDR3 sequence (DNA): TGCGCCAGCAGTGACCAGGGTTGGTACGAGCAGTACTTC.

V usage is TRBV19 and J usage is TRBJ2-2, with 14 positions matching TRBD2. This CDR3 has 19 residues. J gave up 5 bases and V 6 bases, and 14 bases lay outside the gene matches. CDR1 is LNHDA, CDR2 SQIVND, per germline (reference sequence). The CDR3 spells CASSREGGTSGSGTGELFF. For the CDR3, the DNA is TGTGCCAGTAGCCGAGAGGGGGGGACTAGCGGGAGTGGGACCGGGGAGCTGTTTTTT. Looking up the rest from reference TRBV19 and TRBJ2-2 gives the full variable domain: DGGITQSPKYLFRKEGQNVTLSCEQNLNHDAMYWYRQDPGQGLRLIYYSQIVNDFQKGDIAEGYSVSREKKESFPLTVTSAQKNPTAFYLCASSREGGTSGSGTGELFFGEGSRLTVL.

The CDR3 DNA sequence: TGTGCCAGCAGTGCTGCCGACCGAGGGACAGGGGGGTCGGATGAGCAGTTCTTC. This encodes CASSAADRGTGGSDEQFF. The J gene is TRBJ2-1, the V gene TRBV25-1, with 11 bases aligning to TRBD1. J lost 8 bases, V lost 4 bases, and 16 bases had no gene match. This CDR3 contains 18 residues. The germline V gene encodes CDR1 MGHDK and CDR2 SYGVNS.

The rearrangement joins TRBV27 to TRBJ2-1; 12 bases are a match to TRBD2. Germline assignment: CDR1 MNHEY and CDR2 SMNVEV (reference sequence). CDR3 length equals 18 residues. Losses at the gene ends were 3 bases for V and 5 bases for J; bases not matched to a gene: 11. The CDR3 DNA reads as TGTGCCAGCAGTTTTATCCCCCCCAGACTAGCGGGAGACAATGAGCAGTTCTTC. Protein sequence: CASSFIPPRLAGDNEQFF.

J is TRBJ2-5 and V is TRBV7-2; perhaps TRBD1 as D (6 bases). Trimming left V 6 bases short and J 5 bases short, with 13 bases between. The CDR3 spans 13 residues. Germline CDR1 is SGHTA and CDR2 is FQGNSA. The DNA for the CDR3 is TGTGCCAGCAGGGCTACAGGGTTGGAGACCCAGTACTTC. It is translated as CASRATGLETQYF.

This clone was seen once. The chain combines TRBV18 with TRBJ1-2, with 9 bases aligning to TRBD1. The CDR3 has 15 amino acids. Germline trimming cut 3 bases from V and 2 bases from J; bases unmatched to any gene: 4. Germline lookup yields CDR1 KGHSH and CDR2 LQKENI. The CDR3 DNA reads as TGTGCCAGCTCACCGGGAACAGGGGGCAACTATGGCTACACCTTC. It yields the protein CASSPGTGGNYGYTF.

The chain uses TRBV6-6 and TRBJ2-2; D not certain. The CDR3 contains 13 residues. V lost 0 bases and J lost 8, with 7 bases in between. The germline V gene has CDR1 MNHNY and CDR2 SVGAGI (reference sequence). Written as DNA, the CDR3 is TGTGCCAGCAGTTACTCCACAGAGGGGGAGCTGTTTTTT. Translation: CASSYSTEGELFF.

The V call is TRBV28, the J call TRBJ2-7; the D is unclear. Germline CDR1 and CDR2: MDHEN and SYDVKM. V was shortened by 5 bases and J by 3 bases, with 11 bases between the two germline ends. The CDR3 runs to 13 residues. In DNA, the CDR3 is TGTGCCAGCAGTCCCGGTTTTTACTACGAGCAGTACTTC. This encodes CASSPGFYYEQYF.

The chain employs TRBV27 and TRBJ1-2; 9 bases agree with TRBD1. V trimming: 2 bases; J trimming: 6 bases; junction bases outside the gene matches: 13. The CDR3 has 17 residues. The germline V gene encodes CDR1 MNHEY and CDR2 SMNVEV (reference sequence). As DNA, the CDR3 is TGTGCCAGCAGTTTAAATACAGGGGGCGTTTTGTTTAATGGCTACACCTTC. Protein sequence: CASSLNTGGVLFNGYTF.

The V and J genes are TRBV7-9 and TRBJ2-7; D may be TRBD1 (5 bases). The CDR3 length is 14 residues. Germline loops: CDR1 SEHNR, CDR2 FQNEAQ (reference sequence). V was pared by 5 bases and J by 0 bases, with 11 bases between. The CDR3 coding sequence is TGTGCCAGCAGCCCCCCGCAGGGCTCCTACGAGCAGTACTTC. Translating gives CASSPPQGSYEQYF.

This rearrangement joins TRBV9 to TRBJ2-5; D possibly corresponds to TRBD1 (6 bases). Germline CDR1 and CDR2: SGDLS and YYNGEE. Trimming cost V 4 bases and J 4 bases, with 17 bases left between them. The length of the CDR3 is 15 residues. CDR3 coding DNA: TGTGCCAGCAGCCCTCCTGGGGGCCAGGTAGAGACCCAGTACTTC. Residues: CASSPPGGQVETQYF.

CDR3 coding DNA: TGTGCCATCAAGCCAAGTCTGGGGGGCTCCTACAATGAGCAGTTCTTC. Translating it yields CAIKPSLGGSYNEQFF. The V call is TRBV10-3, the J call TRBJ2-1; possibly TRBD2 for D (6 bases). Germline V gene data show CDR1 as ENHRY and CDR2 as SYGVKD. V lost 7 bases and J lost 0, with 16 bases in between. This CDR3 region has 16 residues.

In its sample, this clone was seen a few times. The CDR3 nucleotides read TGTGCCAGCAGCTCGCGACAGGGGAACACTGAAGCTTTCTTT. It specifies CASSSRQGNTEAFF. The chain recombines TRBV5-4 with TRBJ1-1, with 7 bases fitting TRBD1. CDR1 SGHNT and CDR2 YYREEE come from the germline V gene (reference sequence). J was trimmed by 1 base and V by 3 bases; bases with no gene match: 3. CDR3 size: 14 residues.

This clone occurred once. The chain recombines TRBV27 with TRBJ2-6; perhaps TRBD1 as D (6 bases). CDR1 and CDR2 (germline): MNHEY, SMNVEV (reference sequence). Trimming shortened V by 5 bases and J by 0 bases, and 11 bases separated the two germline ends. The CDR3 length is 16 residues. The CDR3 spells CASSGGRSSGANVLTF. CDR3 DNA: TGTGCCAGCAGTGGGGGCCGAAGCTCTGGGGCCAACGTCCTGACTTTC.

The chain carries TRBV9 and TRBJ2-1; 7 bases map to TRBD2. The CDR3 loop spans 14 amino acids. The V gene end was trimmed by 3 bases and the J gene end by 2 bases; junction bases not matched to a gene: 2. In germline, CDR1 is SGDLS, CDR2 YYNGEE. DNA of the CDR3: TGTGCCAGCAGCGCTAGCGGTGCCTACAATGAGCAGTTCTTC. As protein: CASSASGAYNEQFF. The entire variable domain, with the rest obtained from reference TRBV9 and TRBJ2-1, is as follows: DSGVTQTPKHLITATGQRVTLRCSPRSGDLSVYWYQQSLDQGLQFLIQYYNGEERAKGNILERFSAQQFPDLHSELNLSSLELGDSALYFCASSASGAYNEQFFGPGTRLTVL.

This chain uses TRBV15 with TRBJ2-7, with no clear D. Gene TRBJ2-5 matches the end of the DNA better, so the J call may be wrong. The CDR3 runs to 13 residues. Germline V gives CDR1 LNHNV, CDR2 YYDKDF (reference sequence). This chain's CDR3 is CATSRDPRETQYF. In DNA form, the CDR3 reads TGTGCCACCAGCAGAGACCCCCGGGAGACCCAGTACTTC.

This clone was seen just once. CDR3 sequence: CASSQGRGWETQYF. CDR3 sequence (DNA): TGTGCCAGCAGCCAGGGGAGGGGATGGGAGACCCAGTACTTC. The gene calls are TRBV7-9 and TRBJ2-5; TRBD2 might be the D (7 bases). The CDR3 covers 14 residues. Between the trimmed V and J ends, which lost 5 bases and 5 bases, there was a span of 15 bases. The germline CDR1 and CDR2 sequences are SEHNR and FQNEAQ (reference sequence).

CDR3 protein: CSVQDGGTAGELFF. In DNA form, the CDR3 reads TGCAGCGTTCAGGACGGGGGAACCGCCGGGGAGCTGTTTTTT. The chain joins TRBV29-1 to TRBJ2-2, with D maybe TRBD2 (6 bases). Germline assignment: CDR1 SQVTM and CDR2 ANQGSEA. V lost 5 bases and J 6 bases, leaving 16 bases between the germline ends. CDR3 length equals 14 residues.

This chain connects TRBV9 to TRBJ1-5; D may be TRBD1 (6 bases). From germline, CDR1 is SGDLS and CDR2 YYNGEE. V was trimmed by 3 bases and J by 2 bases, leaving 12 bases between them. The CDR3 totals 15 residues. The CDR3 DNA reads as TGTGCCAGCAGCGCATCAGGGGTCGGCAATCAGCCCCAGCATTTT. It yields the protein CASSASGVGNQPQHF.

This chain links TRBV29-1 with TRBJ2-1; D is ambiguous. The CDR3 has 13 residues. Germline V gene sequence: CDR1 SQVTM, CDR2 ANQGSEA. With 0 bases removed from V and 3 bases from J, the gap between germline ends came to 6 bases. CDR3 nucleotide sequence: TGCAGCGTTGAAGATTATGTCTACAATGAGCAGTTCTTC. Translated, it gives CSVEDYVYNEQFF.

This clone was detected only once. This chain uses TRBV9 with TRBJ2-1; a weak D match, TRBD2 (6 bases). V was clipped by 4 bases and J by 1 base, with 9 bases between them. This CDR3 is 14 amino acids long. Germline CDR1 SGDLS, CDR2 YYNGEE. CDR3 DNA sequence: TGTGCCAGCAGCCCCGGGACTTCCTACAATGAGCAGTTCTTC. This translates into CASSPGTSYNEQFF.

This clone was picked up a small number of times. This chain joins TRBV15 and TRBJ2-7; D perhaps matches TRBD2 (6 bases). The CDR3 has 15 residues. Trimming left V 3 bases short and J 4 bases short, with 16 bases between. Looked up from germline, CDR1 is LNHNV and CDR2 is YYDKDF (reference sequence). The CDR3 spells CATSREGFSGYEQYF. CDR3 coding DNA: TGTGCCACCAGCAGGGAGGGATTTAGTGGTTACGAGCAGTACTTC.

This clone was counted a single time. CDR3: CASNRWDRRTYEQYF. The CDR3 region has the DNA TGTGCCAGCAACCGTTGGGACAGAAGGACCTACGAGCAGTACTTC. The chain couples TRBV5-6 to TRBJ2-7; 7 bases align to TRBD1. Germline CDR1 SGHDT, CDR2 YYEEEE. Unmatched junction bases numbered 11, after V lost 6 bases and J lost 2 bases. This CDR3 comprises 15 residues. Full variable domain (outside the CDR3, taken from reference TRBV5-6 and TRBJ2-7): DAGVTQSPTHLIKTRGQQVTLRCSPKSGHDTVSWYQQALGQGPQFIFQYYEEEERQRGNFPDRFSGHQFPNYSSELNVNALLLGDSALYLCASNRWDRRTYEQYFGPGTRLTVT.

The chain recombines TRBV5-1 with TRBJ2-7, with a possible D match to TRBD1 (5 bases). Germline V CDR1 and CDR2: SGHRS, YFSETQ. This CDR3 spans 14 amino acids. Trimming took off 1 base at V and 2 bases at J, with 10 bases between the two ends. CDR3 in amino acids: CASSLFPGTYEQYF. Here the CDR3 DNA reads TGCGCCAGCAGCTTGTTTCCAGGGACCTACGAGCAGTACTTC.